These 15 T cell receptor beta chains came from one sample sequenced in a study of metastatic and nonmetastatic thyroid tumors. TCRdb redid the clone calls on the PCR reads using MiXCR. The table includes roughly 9,900 clones, 25% to 35% detected once. Thyroid surgery was preceded by no treatment in any patient. The specimen sequenced was tumor tissue. Receptor source: a male donor with papillary thyroid cancer or a benign thyroid nodule (not recorded which). Some clones in this sample may be carry-over from other donors' samples.

The chain uses TRBV5-1 and TRBJ1-2; D call uncertain. V was pared by 0 bases and J by 5 bases, with 11 bases between. Germline lookup yields CDR1 SGHRS and CDR2 YFSETQ. The CDR3 length is 14 residues. This CDR3 is CASSLGRTVYGYTF. The CDR3, as DNA: TGCGCCAGCAGCTTGGGCAGAACTGTTTATGGCTACACCTTC.

This clone showed up many times. The V gene is TRBV5-4, the J gene TRBJ2-7; maybe TRBD1 (6 bases). This CDR3 is 14 amino acids long. V was pared by 2 bases and J by 2 bases, with 11 bases between. CDR1 and CDR2 (germline): SGHNT, YYREEE (reference sequence). The CDR3 protein is CASSLQGATYEQYF. The CDR3 bases are TGTGCCAGCAGCTTACAGGGTGCCACCTACGAGCAGTACTTC.

This clone rates as medium-sized (0.01 to 0.1%). This sequence joins TRBV29-1 and TRBJ1-5; D gene uncertain. The CDR3 covers 14 residues. V lost 5 bases to trimming and J lost 5 bases, with 16 bases between them. CDR1 and CDR2 (germline): SQVTM, ANQGSEA. CDR3 protein: CSVTVEGRDQPQHF. In DNA, the CDR3 is TGCAGCGTTACAGTTGAAGGGAGGGATCAGCCCCAGCATTTT.

This clone appeared a few times. It may be a read error: a sequence one base away is much more abundant. V is TRBV6-2 or TRBV6-3 and J is TRBJ1-1; 7 nucleotides match TRBD1. CDR1 and CDR2 from the germline V gene are MNHEY and SVGEGT. J lost 6 bases, V lost 11 bases, and 12 bases had no gene match. The CDR3 sequence is 13 residues long. The CDR3 sequence: CADSRQGPAEAFF. The CDR3 coding sequence is TGTGCCGACAGTCGACAGGGACCGGCTGAAGCTTTCTTT.

This clone was picked up a small number of times. The chain employs TRBV2 and TRBJ2-7; D remains ambiguous. This CDR3 has 15 residues. Germline V gene sequence: CDR1 SNHLY, CDR2 FYNNEI. V lost 6 bases to trimming and J lost 0 bases, with 15 bases between them. Written as DNA, the CDR3 is TGTGCCAGCAGCGCGCAGGCGTTGAGCTCCTACGAGCAGTACTTC. It translates to CASSAQALSSYEQYF.

V and J are TRBV7-3 and TRBJ2-3, with 9 positions matching TRBD2. This CDR3 is built from 15 residues. Germline loops: CDR1 SGHTA, CDR2 FQGTGA. The chain's CDR3 is CSISETSGNTDTQYF. CDR3 bases: TGTTCCATCAGCGAGACTAGCGGAAACACAGATACGCAGTATTTT.

The rearrangement links TRBV7-9 to TRBJ1-1; TRBD1 matches 7 bases. Germline V gives CDR1 SEHNR, CDR2 FQNEAQ (reference sequence). The CDR3 contains 13 residues. J was trimmed by 5 bases and V by 6 bases; bases with no gene match: 6. The CDR3 nucleotides are TGTGCCAGCAGTGGACAGGAAGGTACTGAAGCTTTCTTT. It is translated as CASSGQEGTEAFF.

In its sample, this clone ranks as medium-sized. Other nucleotide sequences from this sample produce the same CDR3. The CDR3, as DNA: TGTGCCACCAAGGGACAGGCGGAAAGGGTGTTTTTT. This translates into CATKGQAERVFF. The chain carries TRBV7-9 and TRBJ1-4, with TRBD1 matching over 8 bases. Germline V gene data show CDR1 as SEHNR and CDR2 as FQNEAQ (reference sequence). V lost 10 bases and J lost 15; bases outside the gene matches: 13. The CDR3 is 12 residues long.

This clone appeared a few times. This chain uses TRBV28 with TRBJ1-5; the match to TRBD1 covers 7 bases. Per the germline V gene, CDR1 is MDHEN and CDR2 is SYDVKM. The CDR3 covers 14 residues. The J segment lost 2 bases and the V segment lost 6 bases, leaving 4 bases of the junction unmatched. As DNA, the CDR3 is TGTGCCAGCAGCTCTCAGGGGGGCAATCAGCCCCAGCATTTT. Its translation: CASSSQGGNQPQHF.

By share, this clone counts as medium-sized. Other DNA sequences in the sample encode the same CDR3. The gene calls are TRBV12-3 or TRBV12-4 and TRBJ1-5; 7 nucleotides match TRBD1. The CDR3 is 16 residues long. V gave up 6 bases and J gave up 2 bases; unmatched junction bases: 10. In nucleotides, the CDR3 is TGTGCCAGCAGCTCTAGTCTTACAGGGGGCAATCAGCCCCAGCATTTT. Residues: CASSSSLTGGNQPQHF.

V usage is TRBV20-1 and J usage is TRBJ1-5; D unclear. Trimming removed 8 bases from V and 5 bases from J, with 16 bases in between. Germline V CDR1 and CDR2: DFQATT, SNEGSKA (reference sequence). There are 13 residues in the CDR3. The CDR3 region is CSTTTVGDQPQHF. The CDR3, as DNA: TGCAGTACAACAACAGTGGGCGATCAGCCCCAGCATTTT.

This clone was observed a few times. V and J are TRBV27 and TRBJ1-4, with 7 bases identical to TRBD1. The CDR3 length is 17 residues. Trimming removed 4 bases from V and 0 bases from J; junction bases left unmatched: 8. Germline CDR1 reads MNHEY; CDR2 reads SMNVEV (reference sequence). DNA of the CDR3: TGTGCCAGCAGTTCCCACTACAGGGGTCCAACTAATGAAAAACTGTTTTTT. Its translation is CASSSHYRGPTNEKLFF.

The J gene is TRBJ1-1, the V gene TRBV7-2, with 7 bases aligning to TRBD1. CDR3 length equals 15 residues. Per germline, CDR1 SGHTA and CDR2 FQGNSA. V shed 2 bases and J 5 bases; nucleotides not matched to a gene: 8. CDR3 in amino acids: CASSLRFRGGTEAFF. Written as DNA, the CDR3 is TGTGCCAGCAGCTTACGGTTCAGGGGGGGGACTGAAGCTTTCTTT.

This clone was observed a handful of times. The chain has TRBV6-1 and TRBJ1-6, with D possibly TRBD1 on 6 matching bases. V was trimmed by 5 bases and J by 4 bases, leaving 15 bases between them. The CDR3 sequence is 16 residues long. Per germline, CDR1 MNHNS and CDR2 SASEGT. CDR3 sequence: CASSPPTGRYNSPLHF. The CDR3 DNA reads as TGTGCCAGCAGTCCTCCTACAGGGCGATATAATTCACCCCTCCACTTT.

This clone is classed as hyperexpanded. The chain carries TRBV19 and TRBJ2-2, with D perhaps TRBD1 or TRBD2 (5 bases each). The CDR3 has 13 amino acids. Germline V lookup: CDR1 LNHDA, CDR2 SQIVND (reference sequence). Deletions cut 7 bases from V and 8 bases from J, with 14 bases between. The CDR3 DNA reads TGTGCCAGTACCTTGACCTGGGGGGGGGAGCTGTTTTTT. Translated: CASTLTWGGELFF.